This entry lists 20 T cell receptor beta chains sequenced from one sample in a study of control samples from healthy donors and cancer patients (dated by TCRdb to about 2020). The library was built by means of the immunoSEQ multiplex PCR assay. TCRdb's version of the immuneACCESS table is confined to in-frame rearrangements and falls short of the full clone set. An unresolved V gene accounts for under half of the shortfall where checked; the remainder is of unknown origin. Within this sample are about 150,000 clones, with more than 85% of them counted one time only. The ten largest clones add up to around 2.5% of the sample. The sequenced sample consisted of blood. The receptors were sampled from a man aged 45 to 65 in good health.

This clone was observed once. CDR3 sequence reads: CASSDSTSGKDTQYF. CDR3 nucleotide sequence: TGTGCCAGCAGTGACTCAACTAGCGGGAAGGATACGCAGTATTTT. This chain connects TRBV6-4 to TRBJ2-3, with 10 bases aligning to TRBD2. Germline V gene lookup returns CDR1 MRHNA and CDR2 SNTAGT. The CDR3 spans 15 residues. The V segment lost 0 bases and the J segment 6 bases; nucleotides outside the gene matches: 3.

The V gene is TRBV28, the J gene TRBJ2-1; TRBD2 agrees at 7 bases. CDR3 size: 15 residues. Germline trimming cut 6 bases from V and 0 bases from J; bases unmatched to any gene: 5. Germline CDR1 and CDR2: MDHEN and SYDVKM. CDR3 DNA sequence: TGTGCCAGCAGGTTAAGCGGGACCTCCTACAATGAGCAGTTCTTC. This sequence encodes CASRLSGTSYNEQFF.

This clone appeared a single time. The chain combines TRBV2 with TRBJ1-1, with D unresolved. The ends were cut back, 7 bases at V and 0 bases at J, with 12 bases in the middle. In germline, CDR1 is SNHLY, CDR2 FYNNEI. This CDR3 has 14 amino acids. The CDR3 nucleotides read TGTGCCAGCAAAGAAGAACATTTGAACACTGAAGCTTTCTTT. Translated, it gives CASKEEHLNTEAFF.

In this sample, this clone turned up a few times. The chain has TRBV30 and TRBJ1-5; 7 nucleotides line up with TRBD1. With V trimmed by 5 bases and J by 4 bases, 5 bases remained unmatched. CDR1 GTSNPN and CDR2 SVGIG come from the germline V gene (reference sequence). CDR3 length: 13 amino acids. The CDR3 loop reads CAWGLQGNQPQHF. The DNA for the CDR3 is TGTGCCTGGGGCCTACAGGGGAATCAGCCCCAGCATTTT.

The chain employs TRBV30 and TRBJ2-1; TRBD2 matches 7 bases. The CDR3 loop spans 15 amino acids. The germline CDR1 and CDR2 sequences are GTSNPN and SVGIG (reference sequence). Unmatched junction bases numbered 4, after V lost 0 bases and J lost 2 bases. In DNA form, the CDR3 reads TGTGCCTGGAGTGTATTCGCGGGAGCCTACAATGAGCAGTTCTTC. Encoded protein: CAWSVFAGAYNEQFF.

This clone was observed a single time. The chain carries TRBV28 and TRBJ1-4; TRBD1 matches at 8 bases. Germline CDR1 reads MDHEN; CDR2 reads SYDVKM. With 5 bases clipped from V and 7 bases from J, the junction kept 3 bases outside the gene matches. The CDR3 is made up of 13 amino acids. The CDR3 DNA sequence: TGTGCCAGCAGTACGGACAGGGCTGAAAAACTGTTTTTT. Residues: CASSTDRAEKLFF.

V and J are TRBV15 and TRBJ2-3; D is possibly TRBD1 (5 bases). Germline V gives CDR1 LNHNV, CDR2 YYDKDF (reference sequence). This CDR3 has 16 residues. V was trimmed by 0 bases and J by 1 base, leaving 11 bases between them. The CDR3 region has the DNA TGTGCCACCAGCAGAGATAGGGGCTTGGGCACAGATACGCAGTATTTT. It codes for CATSRDRGLGTDTQYF.

The chain recombines TRBV18 with TRBJ2-3; 12 bases align to TRBD1. This CDR3 is built from 16 residues. V lost 3 bases and J lost 4; bases outside the gene matches: 5. Germline V gene sequence: CDR1 KGHSH, CDR2 LQKENI. Written as DNA, the CDR3 is TGTGCCAGCTCACCGCCGGGACAGGGGGCATCAGATACGCAGTATTTT. Residues: CASSPPGQGASDTQYF.

The chain has TRBV27 and TRBJ2-2, with D perhaps TRBD2 (7 bases). V lost 5 bases and J 1 base, leaving 17 bases between the germline ends. Germline V gene data show CDR1 as MNHEY and CDR2 as SMNVEV (reference sequence). The CDR3 sequence is 17 residues long. The CDR3 region is CASSLEGGGRNTGELFF. In DNA, the CDR3 is TGTGCCAGCAGTCTTGAGGGGGGCGGGAGGAACACCGGGGAGCTGTTTTTT.

The chain has TRBV11-3 and TRBJ2-5; D remains ambiguous. Germline assignment: CDR1 SGHNT and CDR2 YENEEA. Trimming took off 5 bases at V and 2 bases at J, with 12 bases between the two ends. The CDR3 sequence is 14 residues long. For the CDR3, the DNA is TGTGCCAGCAGCCCGTCGTGGGCTCAAGAGACCCAGTACTTC. As protein: CASSPSWAQETQYF.

As regards this clone: The junction and the germline gene differ at one end; a read error may be behind it. The genes are TRBV7-7 and TRBJ2-7; the D gene is possibly TRBD1 (5 bases). Germline CDR1 reads SSHAT; CDR2 reads FNYEAQ (reference sequence). This CDR3 has 15 amino acids. This CDR3 is CASSPAADSRYEQYF. For the CDR3, the DNA is TGTGCTAGCAGCCCAGCCGCCGACAGTCGCTACGAGCAGTACTTC.

This clone was seen just once. This chain joins TRBV7-2 and TRBJ2-1; D call uncertain. With 0 bases removed from V and 0 bases from J, the gap between germline ends came to 9 bases. The germline CDR1 and CDR2 sequences are SGHTA and FQGNSA. The CDR3 is 16 amino acids. CDR3 in amino acids: CASSLASSSSYNEQFF. DNA of the CDR3: TGTGCCAGCAGCTTAGCTAGCTCCAGCTCCTACAATGAGCAGTTCTTC. Complete variable domain (other parts from reference TRBV7-2 and TRBJ2-1): GAGVSQSPSNKVTEKGKDVELRCDPISGHTALYWYRQSLGQGLEFLIYFQGNSAPDKSGLPSDRFSAERTGGSVSTLTIQRTQQEDSAVYLCASSLASSSSYNEQFFGPGTRLTVL.

This rearrangement joins TRBV10-3 to TRBJ1-2; D is perhaps TRBD1 (6 bases). V was trimmed by 2 bases and J by 6 bases, leaving 13 bases between them. The CDR3 has 14 amino acids. Germline V lookup: CDR1 ENHRY, CDR2 SYGVKD. The CDR3 DNA sequence: TGTGCCATCAGTGAGACAGGGCCGGCCCATGGCTACACCTTC. Translating gives CAISETGPAHGYTF.

The rearrangement links TRBV5-4 to TRBJ2-7; 8 bases line up with TRBD2. V lost 4 bases and J lost 0; bases outside the gene matches: 12. The CDR3 sequence is 17 residues long. Germline loops: CDR1 SGHNT, CDR2 YYREEE (reference sequence). As DNA, the CDR3 is TGTGCCAGCAGCCCTGGGGGGTCGAGCGGGAGCTCCTACGAGCAGTACTTC. The encoded protein is CASSPGGSSGSSYEQYF.

This chain links TRBV5-1 with TRBJ2-2; 11 bases align to TRBD2. V gave up 2 bases and J gave up 6 bases; unmatched junction bases: 3. This CDR3 comprises 15 residues. CDR1 and CDR2 (germline): SGHRS, YFSETQ. The CDR3 loop is CASSLTSGSAGELFF. CDR3 sequence (DNA): TGCGCCAGCAGCTTAACTAGCGGGAGTGCCGGGGAGCTGTTTTTT.

V gene TRBV29-1 combines with J gene TRBJ2-3; D assignment may be TRBD1 or TRBD2 (6 bases each). This CDR3 has 18 residues. Trimming took 6 bases from V and 1 from J, leaving 26 bases between them. Germline loops: CDR1 SQVTM, CDR2 ANQGSEA. In DNA form, the CDR3 reads TGCAGCGTCGACCTGCTTACGGGACAAAGGGGGGGCACAGATACGCAGTATTTT. It yields the protein CSVDLLTGQRGGTDTQYF.

The chain links TRBV25-1 to TRBJ2-1; D is undetermined. The germline gives CDR1 MGHDK, CDR2 SYGVNS. The ends were cut back, 0 bases at V and 0 bases at J, with 12 bases in the middle. This CDR3 has 17 residues. DNA for the CDR3: TGTGCCAGCAGTGAATATCGGGCAGGCAGCTCCTACAATGAGCAGTTCTTC. This translates into CASSEYRAGSSYNEQFF.

The genes are TRBV6-1 and TRBJ2-1, with TRBD2 matching 9 bases. Germline CDR1 and CDR2: MNHNS and SASEGT. V dropped 1 base and J dropped 8; count of bases not matched to a gene: 6. This CDR3 is 15 amino acids long. This CDR3 is CASSEVSGSTYEQFF. Here the CDR3 DNA reads TGTGCCAGCAGTGAAGTTAGCGGGAGTACTTATGAGCAGTTCTTC.

This clone was found once. This same CDR3 is encoded by further DNA sequences in the sample. The genes are TRBV12-3 or TRBV12-4 and TRBJ2-7, with a weak D call TRBD2 (5 bases). Between the trimmed V and J ends, which lost 1 base and 2 bases, there was a span of 6 bases. The CDR3 extends over 13 amino acids. The CDR3 DNA sequence: TGTGCCAGCAGTTTAGGAGGGCCCTACGAGCAGTACTTC. Amino acids: CASSLGGPYEQYF.

V and J are TRBV24-1 and TRBJ2-1; 10 bases align to TRBD2. V lost 5 bases to trimming and J lost 7 bases; unmatched junction nucleotides: 10. The CDR3 covers 16 residues. The germline CDR1 and CDR2 sequences are KGHDR and SFDVKD. CDR3 sequence reads: CATSVRSASGSNEQFF. DNA of the CDR3: TGTGCCACCAGTGTGCGTTCTGCTAGCGGGAGTAATGAGCAGTTCTTC.